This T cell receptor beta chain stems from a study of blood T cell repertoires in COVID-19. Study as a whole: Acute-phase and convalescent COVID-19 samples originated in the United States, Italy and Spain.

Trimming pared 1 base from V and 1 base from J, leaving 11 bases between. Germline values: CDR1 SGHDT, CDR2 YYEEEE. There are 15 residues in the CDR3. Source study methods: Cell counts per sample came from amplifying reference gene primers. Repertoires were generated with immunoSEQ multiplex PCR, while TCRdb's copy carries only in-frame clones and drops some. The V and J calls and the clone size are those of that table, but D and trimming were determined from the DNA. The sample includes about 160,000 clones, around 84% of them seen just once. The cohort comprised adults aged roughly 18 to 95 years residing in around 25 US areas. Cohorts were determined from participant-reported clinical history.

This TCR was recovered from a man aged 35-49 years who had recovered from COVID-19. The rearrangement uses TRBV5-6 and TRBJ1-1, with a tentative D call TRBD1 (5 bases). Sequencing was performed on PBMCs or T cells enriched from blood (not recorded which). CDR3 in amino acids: CASSLLNRRNTEAFF. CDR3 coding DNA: TGTGCCAGCAGCTTGTTAAACAGGAGGAACACTGAAGCTTTCTTT.